Following are 27 T cell receptor beta chains from one sample sequenced in a study of cytomegalovirus exposure and HLA in healthy donors. PCR was performed using 60 Vbeta and 13 Jbeta primers. The protocol was immunoSEQ multiplex PCR, while the TCRdb copy is restricted to in-frame clones and leaves out a portion. The sample lists about 140,000 clones, around 70% occurring once. Sequencing was carried out using PBMCs. The receptors stem from a man aged 40-50 years in good health and CMV-seronegative.

The chain is built from TRBV13 and TRBJ2-5; 7 bases map to TRBD1. This CDR3 spans 14 amino acids. The V gene end was trimmed by 4 bases and the J gene end by 2 bases; junction bases not matched to a gene: 4. The germline V gene has CDR1 PRHDT and CDR2 FYEKMQ (reference sequence). The CDR3 loop is CASSSGTAQETQYF. CDR3 in DNA: TGTGCCAGCAGCTCAGGGACAGCACAAGAGACCCAGTACTTC. Full variable domain (rest looked up from reference TRBV13 and TRBJ2-5): AAGVIQSPRHLIKEKRETATLKCYPIPRHDTVYWYQQGPGQDPQFLISFYEKMQSDKGSIPDRFSAQQFSDYHSELNMSSLELGDSALYFCASSSGTAQETQYFGPGTRLLVL.

The V and J genes are TRBV5-6 and TRBJ2-1, with D unresolved. V dropped 4 bases and J dropped 4 bases, with 12 bases sitting between them. The CDR3 is 14 residues long. The germline V gene has CDR1 SGHDT and CDR2 YYEEEE. The CDR3 DNA reads as TGTGCCAGCAGCGTACTACCGGATTACAATGAGCAGTTCTTC. This translates into CASSVLPDYNEQFF.

The V call is TRBV2, the J call TRBJ1-5; 8 bases fit TRBD1. Germline CDR1 reads SNHLY; CDR2 reads FYNNEI. This CDR3 has 14 residues. Trimming cost V 6 bases and J 6 bases; bases outside gene matches: 7. The CDR3 protein is CASRPTGTGQPQHF. The DNA of the CDR3 is TGTGCCAGCAGACCGACAGGGACAGGTCAGCCCCAGCATTTT.

The chain has TRBV7-7 and TRBJ1-4; 8 bases agree with TRBD1. Germline V gives CDR1 SSHAT, CDR2 FNYEAQ (reference sequence). Germline trimming cut 5 bases from V and 7 bases from J; bases unmatched to any gene: 6. This CDR3 contains 14 residues. Here the CDR3 DNA reads TGTGCCAGCAGCCCAGACAGGGGATTTGAAAAACTGTTTTTT. Its protein product is CASSPDRGFEKLFF.

V and J are TRBV5-1 and TRBJ1-2; 8 positions agree with TRBD1. From germline, CDR1 is SGHRS and CDR2 YFSETQ. V was clipped by 1 base and J by 7 bases; unmatched bases: 3. This CDR3 region has 13 residues. CDR3 sequence reads: CASSLQGACGYTF. As DNA, the CDR3 is TGCGCCAGCAGCTTGCAGGGGGCGTGTGGCTACACCTTC.

This clone was counted once. The V and J genes are TRBV4-1 and TRBJ2-5; 9 nucleotides agree with TRBD2. The CDR3 sequence is 16 residues long. CDR1 and CDR2 from the germline V gene are MGHRA and YSYEKL. J lost 4 bases, V lost 1 base, and 7 bases had no gene match. The chain's CDR3 is CASSQGAGGPVETQYF. The CDR3 DNA sequence: TGCGCCAGCAGCCAAGGGGCGGGGGGGCCTGTAGAGACCCAGTACTTC.

This chain joins TRBV18 and TRBJ2-1, with 14 bases lining up with TRBD2. The junction had 3 bases not matched to a gene; V was cut back by 1 base and J by 10 bases. In germline, CDR1 is KGHSH, CDR2 LQKENI. This CDR3 comprises 15 residues. CDR3 bases: TGTGCCAGCTCACCACGACTAGCGGGGGGGCAAGAGCAGTTCTTC. Protein sequence: CASSPRLAGGQEQFF.

The chain joins TRBV5-1 to TRBJ1-5; 7 nucleotides agree with TRBD1. The junction had 12 bases not matched to a gene; V was cut back by 4 bases and J by 8 bases. In germline, CDR1 is SGHRS, CDR2 YFSETQ. The CDR3 runs to 15 residues. The CDR3 DNA sequence: TGCGCCAGCAGCGGGGGAGAGGGGGCCTTAGAGCCCCAGCATTTT. Its translation is CASSGGEGALEPQHF.

The CDR3 loop is CASSIRGNEQFF. CDR3 nucleotides: TGTGCCAGTAGTATTAGGGGGAATGAGCAGTTCTTC. The chain links TRBV19 to TRBJ2-1, with D possibly being TRBD1 (6 bases). V was clipped by 3 bases and J by 7 bases, with 7 bases between them. CDR3 length: 12 amino acids. CDR1 and CDR2 from the germline V gene are LNHDA and SQIVND (reference sequence).

The rearrangement uses TRBV4-1 and TRBJ2-3, with TRBD1 identical over 9 bases. V trimming: 1 base; J trimming: 5 bases; junction bases outside the gene matches: 7. The V gene's germline CDR1 is MGHRA and CDR2 YSYEKL. This CDR3 has 16 residues. CDR3 sequence: CASSQGRDRVGDTQYF. The CDR3 DNA reads TGCGCCAGCAGCCAAGGGAGGGACAGGGTAGGAGATACGCAGTATTTT.

The rearrangement links TRBV5-8 to TRBJ1-4; D is perhaps TRBD1 (6 bases). The CDR3 spans 15 residues. Germline V CDR1 and CDR2: SGHTS, YDEGEE. The germline V and J ends were trimmed by 3 bases and 7 bases, with 16 bases remaining between them. The CDR3 sequence is CASSSSGTSSEKLFF. As DNA, the CDR3 is TGTGCCAGCAGCTCCTCCGGGACATCGAGTGAAAAACTGTTTTTT. Full variable domain (missing parts from reference TRBV5-8 and TRBJ1-4): EAGVTQSPTHLIKTRGQQATLRCSPISGHTSVYWYQQALGLGLQFLLWYDEGEERNRGNFPPRFSGRQFPNYSSELNVNALELEDSALYLCASSSSGTSSEKLFFGSGTQLSVL.

This clone was observed a handful of times. The genes are TRBV2 and TRBJ2-7; 9 bases map to TRBD2. Trimming removed 8 bases from V and 0 bases from J; junction bases left unmatched: 5. This CDR3 contains 14 residues. Germline lookup yields CDR1 SNHLY and CDR2 FYNNEI. CDR3 DNA: TGTGCCAGCGGGAGCGGGGGGAGCTCCTACGAGCAGTACTTC. Amino acid sequence: CASGSGGSSYEQYF.

V is TRBV27 and J is TRBJ1-5; D gene uncertain. Germline CDR1 reads MNHEY; CDR2 reads SMNVEV (reference sequence). Trimming took 6 bases from V and 2 from J, leaving 20 bases between them. The CDR3 has 17 residues. The CDR3: CASSLVGNLLGNQPQHF. The CDR3, as DNA: TGTGCCAGCAGCTTAGTCGGGAATCTTCTTGGCAATCAGCCCCAGCATTTT.

This sequence joins TRBV6-5 and TRBJ1-1; no clear D. CDR1 MNHEY and CDR2 SVGAGI come from the germline V gene. V lost 5 bases, J lost 10 bases, and 20 bases lay in between. The CDR3 has 14 residues. The CDR3 region is CASSPYGRIGGAFF. For the CDR3, the DNA is TGTGCCAGCAGTCCCTACGGACGGATAGGAGGAGCTTTCTTT.

This clone was picked up a small number of times. The chain uses TRBV9 and TRBJ2-2, with 9 bases matching TRBD2. Germline V gene sequence: CDR1 SGDLS, CDR2 YYNGEE. V shed 2 bases, J shed 5 bases, and the junction held 4 bases outside the gene matches. The length of the CDR3 is 15 residues. CDR3 nucleotides: TGTGCCAGCAGCGTTCGACTAGCGGATACCGGGGAGCTGTTTTTT. Its translation is CASSVRLADTGELFF.

The V gene is TRBV6-5, the J gene TRBJ2-2, with D possibly being TRBD2 (6 bases). CDR1 MNHEY and CDR2 SVGAGI come from the germline V gene. This CDR3 contains 12 residues. Trimming stripped 9 bases from V and 7 bases from J, with 12 bases between. The DNA for the CDR3 is TGTGCCAGTAGACGGGGGTACGGGGAGCTGTTTTTT. Translating gives CASRRGYGELFF.

A few counts support this clone. This sequence joins TRBV9 and TRBJ1-4; the match to TRBD1 covers 7 bases. J lost 5 bases, V lost 4 bases, and 8 bases had no gene match. Germline V gives CDR1 SGDLS, CDR2 YYNGEE. The CDR3 runs 15 residues. The CDR3 region has the DNA TGTGCCAGCAGCCCAGGGACAGCAAGGAATGAAAAACTGTTTTTT. It is translated as CASSPGTARNEKLFF.

The genes are TRBV18 and TRBJ2-5, with 10 positions matching TRBD2. Germline V gives CDR1 KGHSH, CDR2 LQKENI. The length of the CDR3 is 15 residues. Germline trimming cut 2 bases from V and 5 bases from J; bases unmatched to any gene: 5. CDR3 nucleotide sequence: TGTGCCAGCTCACCATCTAGCGGGAGTGGGGAGACCCAGTACTTC. Its translation: CASSPSSGSGETQYF.

The chain combines TRBV7-7 with TRBJ2-1, with 10 bases aligning to TRBD1. The CDR3 contains 15 residues. Germline values: CDR1 SSHAT, CDR2 FNYEAQ (reference sequence). Losses at the gene ends were 5 bases for V and 5 bases for J; bases not matched to a gene: 6. The CDR3 DNA sequence: TGTGCCAGCAGCCCCGTCGGACAGGGGGACAATGAGCAGTTCTTC. Translating it yields CASSPVGQGDNEQFF.

The rearrangement uses TRBV28 and TRBJ2-7; the D is unclear. V dropped 5 bases and J dropped 4 bases, with 9 bases sitting between them. CDR3 length: 12 residues. Germline CDR1 is MDHEN and CDR2 is SYDVKM. The CDR3 sequence is CASSPAVYEQYF. CDR3 DNA: TGTGCCAGCAGTCCGGCGGTATACGAGCAGTACTTC.

The chain carries TRBV7-6 and TRBJ2-3; D is uncertain. CDR1 is SGHVS and CDR2 is FNYEAQ in the germline V gene. The V gene lost 5 bases and the J gene lost 11 bases, with 11 bases spanning the gap. The CDR3 is 11 residues long. The CDR3 DNA reads TGTGCCAGCAGCCCTCTAGTGGAGCAGTATTTT. Its protein product is CASSPLVEQYF.

This sequence joins TRBV6-5 and TRBJ1-2; a possible D gene is TRBD1 (6 bases). In germline, CDR1 is MNHEY, CDR2 SVGAGI. The CDR3 covers 15 residues. V was shortened by 5 bases and J by 3 bases, with 16 bases between the two germline ends. The CDR3 region is CASSRYTGGHYGYTF. The CDR3 DNA sequence: TGTGCCAGCAGTCGATATACGGGGGGGCACTATGGCTACACCTTC.

The chain recombines TRBV4-1 with TRBJ1-2; 9 nucleotides line up with TRBD1. The V gene's germline CDR1 is MGHRA and CDR2 YSYEKL. V shed 6 bases, J shed 8 bases, and the junction held 13 bases outside the gene matches. The CDR3 loop spans 15 amino acids. In DNA form, the CDR3 reads TGCGCCAGCAGTGCACCGGGACAGGGACCTCGGGGCTACACCTTC. This codes for CASSAPGQGPRGYTF.

The chain couples TRBV15 to TRBJ2-7, with TRBD2 matching 8 bases. The length of the CDR3 is 15 residues. The V gene end was trimmed by 1 base and the J gene end by 3 bases; junction bases not matched to a gene: 5. Germline V gene lookup returns CDR1 LNHNV and CDR2 YYDKDF (reference sequence). In nucleotides, the CDR3 is TGTGCCACCAGCAGAGCTGGGCTAGCGGGCTACGAGCAGTACTTC. It translates to CATSRAGLAGYEQYF.

The rearrangement links TRBV7-8 to TRBJ2-3; maybe TRBD2 (5 bases). Deletions cut 5 bases from V and 2 bases from J, with 17 bases between. This CDR3 is built from 16 residues. CDR1 and CDR2 (germline): SGHVS, FQNEAQ. CDR3 nucleotides: TGTGCCAGCAGCGTCCGCACTAGAATCGCCACAGATACGCAGTATTTT. Protein: CASSVRTRIATDTQYF. The variable domain in full, completed from reference TRBV7-8 and TRBJ2-3, reads GAGVSQSPRYKVAKRGQDVALRCDPISGHVSLFWYQQALGQGPEFLTYFQNEAQLDKSGLPSDRFFAERPEGSVSTLKIQRTQQEDSAVYLCASSVRTRIATDTQYFGPGTRLTVL.

The chain combines TRBV11-2 with TRBJ2-5; TRBD1 matches at 9 bases. Germline V CDR1 and CDR2: SGHAT, FQNNGV. J gave up 3 bases and V 2 bases, and 7 bases lay outside the gene matches. The CDR3 runs 16 residues. The CDR3 here is CASSLKGDRGEETQYF. The CDR3 nucleotides are TGTGCCAGCAGCTTAAAAGGAGACAGGGGGGAAGAGACCCAGTACTTC.

The chain has TRBV5-1 and TRBJ1-2, with 9 bases fitting TRBD1. Germline-derived CDR1 and CDR2 are SGHRS and YFSETQ. There are 15 residues in the CDR3. V lost 4 bases, J lost 3 bases, and 7 bases stayed unmatched. This chain's CDR3 is CASSTGQGPDYGYTF. In nucleotides, the CDR3 is TGCGCCAGCAGCACCGGACAGGGGCCCGACTATGGCTACACCTTC.